This entry lists 25 T cell receptor beta chains sequenced from one sample in a study of blood T cell repertoires in COVID-19. Sequenced by immunoSEQ multiplex PCR; TCRdb stores in-frame clones only, minus some. The table lists roughly 78,000 clones, more than 75% of them singletons, with around 1.9% in the top ten. Sequences were obtained from peripheral blood. The receptor set was obtained from a woman in her sixties with acute or convalescent COVID-19.

This clone was picked up a small number of times. The chain is built from TRBV2 and TRBJ2-7; 8 nucleotides agree with TRBD1. The CDR3 length is 14 residues. In germline, CDR1 is SNHLY, CDR2 FYNNEI. The junction had 7 bases not matched to a gene; V was cut back by 4 bases and J by 5 bases. For the CDR3, the DNA is TGTGCCAGCAGTGCGGACAGGGTGGTCCACGAGCAGTACTTC. Its translation is CASSADRVVHEQYF.

This chain joins TRBV6-4 and TRBJ1-1; the D gene is possibly TRBD1 (6 bases). The V and J ends lost 4 bases and 4 bases respectively, with 10 bases between them. The CDR3 is 13 amino acids. Germline V gene lookup returns CDR1 MRHNA and CDR2 SNTAGT. The CDR3 reads CASSAGARTEAFF. CDR3 nucleotide sequence: TGTGCCAGCAGTGCAGGGGCGCGCACTGAAGCTTTCTTT.

The chain couples TRBV28 to TRBJ2-5; a weak D match, TRBD2 (7 bases). Germline CDR1 is MDHEN and CDR2 is SYDVKM. The V end was cut by 5 bases, the J end by 5 bases, with 15 bases between. This CDR3 region has 14 residues. Written as DNA, the CDR3 is TGTGCCAGCAGTACTACGGGGGGCGAGGAGACCCAGTACTTC. It is translated as CASSTTGGEETQYF.

The chain has TRBV27 and TRBJ2-7, with 7 bases aligning to TRBD1. Looked up from germline, CDR1 is MNHEY and CDR2 is SMNVEV (reference sequence). CDR3 size: 14 residues. Losses at the gene ends were 4 bases for V and 5 bases for J; bases not matched to a gene: 8. CDR3 DNA sequence: TGTGCCAGCAGTTACCTGACAGGGCCCCACGAGCAGTACTTC. Amino acid sequence: CASSYLTGPHEQYF.

CDR3 bases: TGTGCCAGCAGCTCGTTCGGACAGGCCAGGGATAGCAATCAGCCCCAGCATTTT. Protein sequence: CASSSFGQARDSNQPQHF. The V and J genes are TRBV5-6 and TRBJ1-5; TRBD1 matches 7 bases. With 3 bases clipped from V and 0 bases from J, the junction kept 12 bases outside the gene matches. This CDR3 spans 18 amino acids. Germline V gene data show CDR1 as SGHDT and CDR2 as YYEEEE.

The chain joins TRBV30 to TRBJ2-6; 10 nucleotides line up with TRBD1. The V segment lost 2 bases and the J segment 2 bases; nucleotides outside the gene matches: 6. This CDR3 is 17 amino acids long. In germline, CDR1 is GTSNPN, CDR2 SVGIG (reference sequence). CDR3 bases: TGTGCCTGGAGTTTAACCGGGACAGGGGCTGGGGCCAACGTCCTGACTTTC. Its translation is CAWSLTGTGAGANVLTF. Supplemented by reference TRBV30 and TRBJ2-6, the full variable domain reads SQTIHQWPATLVQPVGSPLSLECTVEGTSNPNLYWYRQAAGRGLQLLFYSVGIGQISSEVPQNLSASRPQDRQFILSSKKLLLSDSGFYLCAWSLTGTGAGANVLTFGAGSRLTVL.

This clone was found a few times. V gene TRBV5-6 combines with J gene TRBJ2-7; TRBD1 matches at 7 bases. CDR3 length: 13 residues. The ends lost 4 bases at V and 2 bases at J; junction bases unmatched: 3. CDR1 and CDR2 from the germline V gene are SGHDT and YYEEEE. The CDR3 DNA is TGTGCCAGCAGCGTGGACAGGCCCTACGAGCAGTACTTC. Its protein is CASSVDRPYEQYF.

This clone was observed once. The chain joins TRBV9 to TRBJ1-1; D may be TRBD1 (5 bases). CDR1 and CDR2 (germline): SGDLS, YYNGEE. V was shortened by 4 bases and J by 1 base, with 11 bases between the two germline ends. This CDR3 spans 14 amino acids. The CDR3: CASSPLGQNTEAFF. The CDR3 coding sequence is TGTGCCAGCAGCCCCCTGGGGCAGAACACTGAAGCTTTCTTT.

V gene TRBV11-2 combines with J gene TRBJ2-5, with 9 bases matching TRBD2. Germline lookup yields CDR1 SGHAT and CDR2 FQNNGV. The CDR3 totals 15 residues. J gave up 2 bases and V 1 base, and 2 bases lay outside the gene matches. This chain's CDR3 is CASSLGLAEQETQYF. For the CDR3, the DNA is TGTGCCAGCAGCTTAGGACTAGCGGAACAAGAGACCCAGTACTTC.

The V and J genes are TRBV27 and TRBJ1-2; a possible D gene is TRBD1 (5 bases). Trimming removed 6 bases at V and 0 bases at J, with 11 bases between. This CDR3 is built from 14 residues. Germline V gene data show CDR1 as MNHEY and CDR2 as SMNVEV (reference sequence). CDR3 amino acids: CASRDAGANYGYTF. The CDR3 nucleotides are TGTGCCAGCAGGGACGCGGGGGCTAACTATGGCTACACCTTC.

In DNA form, the CDR3 reads TGTGCCAGCATCTCGGAGGGAGGACAGGGGGATTTAGAGACCCAGTACTTC. Protein: CASISEGGQGDLETQYF. The chain has TRBV21-1 and TRBJ2-5; TRBD1 is the table's D call and was not checked against the DNA. TRBV21-1 is described as a pseudogene. The CDR3 runs to 17 residues.

The chain combines TRBV5-5 with TRBJ1-2, with D uncertain. V lost 4 bases and J 8 bases, leaving 12 bases between the germline ends. The CDR3 sequence is 12 residues long. Per the germline V gene, CDR1 is SGHKS and CDR2 is YYEKEE (reference sequence). CDR3 residues: CASSVTPGGYTF. The CDR3 DNA reads TGTGCCAGCAGCGTAACACCGGGAGGCTACACCTTC.

This clone was detected once. V usage is TRBV28 and J usage is TRBJ2-7; D is perhaps TRBD2 (5 bases). The ends were cut back, 2 bases at V and 2 bases at J, with 13 bases in the middle. Germline assignment: CDR1 MDHEN and CDR2 SYDVKM. This CDR3 has 15 residues. CDR3 nucleotides: TGTGCCAGCAGTTTAGGCGGAGGAAACACCTACGAGCAGTACTTC. Amino acid sequence: CASSLGGGNTYEQYF.

The chain joins TRBV18 to TRBJ1-1; 7 bases fit TRBD1. The CDR3 runs to 16 residues. The germline gives CDR1 KGHSH, CDR2 LQKENI. The trim removed 0 bases at V and 5 bases at J, leaving 9 bases unmatched. CDR3: CASSPPGQTMGTEAFF. CDR3 coding DNA: TGTGCCAGCTCACCACCGGGACAGACGATGGGTACTGAAGCTTTCTTT.

This clone has only one observation. V and J are TRBV12-3 or TRBV12-4 and TRBJ1-3; no definite D call. V lost 3 bases and J 2 bases, leaving 2 bases between the germline ends. This CDR3 has 12 amino acids. The CDR3 coding sequence is TGTGCCAGCAGTTTCACTGGAAACACCATATATTTT. It specifies CASSFTGNTIYF.

This clone was seen once. This sequence joins TRBV7-9 and TRBJ2-3, with 9 bases aligning to TRBD1. Germline CDR1 and CDR2: SEHNR and FQNEAQ (reference sequence). After removal of 5 bases from V and 0 bases from J, the junction contained 3 bases not matched to a gene. CDR3 size: 15 residues. CDR3 nucleotides: TGTGCCAGCAGCCCCGGGACAGGGAGCACAGATACGCAGTATTTT. Translated, it gives CASSPGTGSTDTQYF.

This clone was detected only once. The V and J genes are TRBV6-6 and TRBJ1-1; the match to TRBD1 covers 7 bases. Germline-derived CDR1 and CDR2 are MNHNY and SVGAGI (reference sequence). After removal of 5 bases from V and 4 bases from J, the junction contained 7 bases not matched to a gene. The CDR3 is made up of 14 amino acids. CDR3 nucleotides: TGTGCCAGCAGTAACCAGGGGGGTCGCACTGAAGCTTTCTTT. Translated: CASSNQGGRTEAFF.

V usage is TRBV7-2 and J usage is TRBJ2-3; 9 bases map to TRBD2. Germline CDR1 and CDR2: SGHTA and FQGNSA. With 3 bases clipped from V and 4 bases from J, the junction kept 11 bases outside the gene matches. The CDR3 extends over 17 amino acids. The CDR3: CASSFVAGAFNSDTQYF. The CDR3 DNA reads TGTGCCAGCAGCTTCGTAGCGGGGGCCTTCAACTCAGATACGCAGTATTTT.

This clone was observed a single time. J is TRBJ2-1 and V is TRBV2; D gene ambiguous. Germline values: CDR1 SNHLY, CDR2 FYNNEI. V lost 3 bases, J lost 8 bases, and 8 bases lay in between. The CDR3 has 12 amino acids. CDR3 sequence reads: CASSDDRYEQFF. The CDR3 DNA reads as TGTGCCAGCAGTGACGATAGATATGAGCAGTTCTTC. Drawing the rest from reference TRBV2 and TRBJ2-1, the complete variable domain is EPEVTQTPSHQVTQMGQEVILRCVPISNHLYFYWYRQILGQKVEFLVSFYNNEISEKSEIFDDQFSVERPDGSNFTLKIRSTKLEDSAMYFCASSDDRYEQFFGPGTRLTVL.

V usage is TRBV10-2 and J usage is TRBJ1-2; D is ambiguous. Germline V gives CDR1 WSHSY, CDR2 SAAADI. The V end was cut by 0 bases, the J end by 3 bases, with 8 bases between. The CDR3 runs 14 residues. The CDR3 sequence is CASSESAGDYGYTF. CDR3 bases: TGCGCCAGCAGTGAGTCGGCGGGTGACTATGGCTACACCTTC.

This clone was found a few times. The rearrangement uses TRBV6-5 and TRBJ2-5, with a tentative D call TRBD2 (5 bases). Germline values: CDR1 MNHEY, CDR2 SVGAGI. The length of the CDR3 is 13 residues. Trimming shortened V by 1 base and J by 5 bases, and 8 bases separated the two germline ends. Written as DNA, the CDR3 is TGTGCCAGCAGTTACTTGGGCGGGGAGACCCAGTACTTC. It translates to CASSYLGGETQYF.

The chain links TRBV13 to TRBJ2-5; TRBD2 matches at 14 bases. The CDR3 is made up of 17 amino acids. V dropped 3 bases and J dropped 0; count of bases not matched to a gene: 3. CDR1 and CDR2 from the germline V gene are PRHDT and FYEKMQ (reference sequence). Written as DNA, the CDR3 is TGTGCCAGCAGCTTCCGACTAGCGGGAGGGTACCAAGAGACCCAGTACTTC. As protein: CASSFRLAGGYQETQYF.

The chain carries TRBV7-9 and TRBJ2-2; 15 bases align to TRBD2. Germline V gene sequence: CDR1 SEHNR, CDR2 FQNEAQ (reference sequence). The V gene end was trimmed by 4 bases and the J gene end by 5 bases; junction bases not matched to a gene: 2. The CDR3 length is 16 residues. The CDR3 DNA follows: TGTGCCAGCAGCTCGGGACTAGCGGGAGGAACCGGGGAGCTGTTTTTT. It yields the protein CASSSGLAGGTGELFF.

CDR3 DNA sequence: TGTGCCATCAGGGGAATAGCGGGAGCTTCTTACGAGCAGTACTTC. Translation gives CAIRGIAGASYEQYF. The V gene is TRBV10-3, the J gene TRBJ2-7, with 9 bases that match TRBD2. Germline V lookup: CDR1 ENHRY, CDR2 SYGVKD. The trim removed 6 bases at V and 4 bases at J, leaving 10 bases unmatched. This CDR3 comprises 15 residues.

The chain carries TRBV5-4 and TRBJ2-1, with 7 bases lining up with TRBD2. CDR3 length: 16 amino acids. Trimming removed 4 bases from V and 1 base from J; junction bases left unmatched: 8. CDR1 and CDR2 (germline): SGHNT, YYREEE (reference sequence). The CDR3 here is CASSGPSGTSYNEQFF. CDR3 sequence (DNA): TGTGCCAGCAGCGGTCCTAGCGGAACTTCCTACAATGAGCAGTTCTTC. Combining the CDR3 with reference TRBV5-4 and TRBJ2-1 gives the whole variable domain ETGVTQSPTHLIKTRGQQVTLRCSSQSGHNTVSWYQQALGQGPQFIFQYYREEENGRGNFPPRFSGLQFPNYSSELNVNALELDDSALYLCASSGPSGTSYNEQFFGPGTRLTVL.